These 27 T cell receptor beta chains originate from one sample sequenced in a study of human T cells and chemical hapten exposure. MiXCR was run by TCRdb on the RACE reads, yielding one entry per CDR3 protein. This sample has fewer than 200,000 distinct CDR3 sequences; just under 30% occur once, and the top ten carry roughly 3%. As to time point: pre-sensitization, week 0. Described treatment: therapeutic diphenylcyclopropenone sensitization with weekly scalp DPC. The sequenced sample was whole blood, obtained in connection with sensitization to the hapten diphenylcyclopropenone (DPC). These receptors were collected from a woman in her 30s with alopecia areata. Some clones in this sample may be carry-over from other donors' samples.

V gene TRBV29-1 combines with J gene TRBJ2-7; 12 bases align to TRBD1. J gave up 4 bases and V 4 bases, and 11 bases lay outside the gene matches. Per germline, CDR1 SQVTM and CDR2 ANQGSEA. This CDR3 has 16 amino acids. As DNA, the CDR3 is TGCAGCGTTGCTTCACCGGGACAGGGGGCACTATACGAGCAGTACTTC. Amino acid sequence: CSVASPGQGALYEQYF.

This clonotype has only a few counts. The rearrangement joins TRBV6-2 or TRBV6-3 to TRBJ1-1; possible D gene TRBD1, 5 bases. Germline V gene sequence: CDR1 MNHEY, CDR2 SVGEGT. This CDR3 comprises 14 residues. V gave up 5 bases and J gave up 5 bases, with 15 bases separating them. Written as DNA, the CDR3 is TGTGCCAGCAGTCCACAGGCCTTTTGGACTGAAGCTTTCTTT. Its translation: CASSPQAFWTEAFF.

There are a few counts of this clonotype. The chain combines TRBV27 with TRBJ2-3; 7 nucleotides align to TRBD1. The CDR3 extends over 14 amino acids. The V gene's germline CDR1 is MNHEY and CDR2 SMNVEV (reference sequence). V was pared by 7 bases and J by 2 bases, with 6 bases of the junction left unmatched. The CDR3 loop reads CASTRQGSTDTQYF. In nucleotides, the CDR3 is TGTGCCAGCACAAGACAGGGATCCACAGATACGCAGTATTTT.

This clonotype was counted at least ten times. J is TRBJ1-5 and V is TRBV28; 7 nucleotides line up with TRBD1. Per the germline V gene, CDR1 is MDHEN and CDR2 is SYDVKM. The V and J ends lost 8 bases and 15 bases, in that order; junction bases with no gene match: 10. The CDR3 totals 11 residues. DNA of the CDR3: TGTGCCAGCGAACGGGACAGCCTCCTGCATTTT. Encoded protein: CASERDSLLHF.

This clonotype was detected a few times. This chain links TRBV10-3 with TRBJ2-2, with a tentative D call TRBD2 (6 bases). The CDR3 has 14 residues. V dropped 4 bases and J dropped 3 bases, with 9 bases sitting between them. The germline CDR1 and CDR2 sequences are ENHRY and SYGVKD. In DNA form, the CDR3 reads TGTGCCATCAGTGCGAGGGAGGACACCGGGGAGCTGTTTTTT. Its protein is CAISAREDTGELFF.

This sequence joins TRBV5-1 and TRBJ2-7; TRBD1 is a possible D gene (6 bases). The CDR3 spans 15 residues. The germline V and J ends were trimmed by 3 bases and 0 bases, with 13 bases remaining between them. Germline CDR1 and CDR2: SGHRS and YFSETQ. The CDR3 sequence is CASSSRGTGSYEQYF. CDR3 DNA: TGCGCCAGCAGCTCGAGGGGGACCGGCTCCTACGAGCAGTACTTC.

This clonotype occurred once. The V and J genes are TRBV20-1 and TRBJ2-3, with TRBD1 matching over 7 bases. CDR1 and CDR2 (germline): DFQATT, SNEGSKA (reference sequence). The V segment lost 5 bases and the J segment 4 bases; nucleotides outside the gene matches: 9. CDR3 length: 14 residues. CDR3 coding DNA: TGCAGTGCTCTACTTTCCCAGGGGGCAGATACGCAGTATTTT. Its translation: CSALLSQGADTQYF.

This clonotype was seen a few times. The V gene is TRBV14, the J gene TRBJ2-1; D is undetermined. V lost 1 base to trimming and J lost 4 bases, with 5 bases between them. Per germline, CDR1 SGHDN and CDR2 FVKESK. The CDR3 has 13 amino acids. CDR3: CASSQAAYNEQFF. The CDR3 bases are TGTGCCAGCAGCCAAGCGGCGTACAATGAGCAGTTCTTC.

V gene TRBV29-1 combines with J gene TRBJ2-2; the D gene is possibly TRBD1 (6 bases). Germline lookup yields CDR1 SQVTM and CDR2 ANQGSEA. V was clipped by 8 bases and J by 5 bases, with 15 bases between them. The CDR3 has 13 amino acids. This CDR3 reads CSFNRAGTGELFF. CDR3 DNA: TGCAGCTTTAACAGGGCTGGGACCGGGGAGCTGTTTTTT.

The chain uses TRBV20-1 and TRBJ2-7; the match to TRBD1 covers 9 bases. Germline CDR1 DFQATT, CDR2 SNEGSKA (reference sequence). The V gene end was trimmed by 6 bases and the J gene end by 3 bases; junction bases not matched to a gene: 9. This CDR3 spans 14 amino acids. CDR3 nucleotide sequence: TGCAGTGCCACCTTTCCGGGACAGGGCTACGAGCAGTACTTC. Translation gives CSATFPGQGYEQYF.

This clonotype was recorded at least ten times. This rearrangement joins TRBV20-1 to TRBJ2-3; tentatively, D is TRBD2 (6 bases). Germline V lookup: CDR1 DFQATT, CDR2 SNEGSKA (reference sequence). Trimming removed 0 bases at V and 4 bases at J, with 14 bases between. The CDR3 has 15 residues. CDR3 sequence (DNA): TGCAGTGCTAGAGATATGACGGGGGTCCCAGATACGCAGTATTTT. Translation: CSARDMTGVPDTQYF.

The table lists this clonotype with many counts. The chain carries TRBV11-2 and TRBJ1-2, with 11 bases fitting TRBD1. Germline CDR1 SGHAT, CDR2 FQNNGV. After removal of 4 bases from V and 4 bases from J, the junction contained 8 bases not matched to a gene. The CDR3 spans 16 residues. The CDR3 DNA follows: TGTGCCAGCAGCTCGCGGACAGGGGGCGAGGGCTATGGCTACACCTTC. It is translated as CASSSRTGGEGYGYTF.

V is TRBV29-1 and J is TRBJ2-1; D call uncertain. Germline values: CDR1 SQVTM, CDR2 ANQGSEA. The CDR3 runs 12 residues. The V end was cut by 7 bases, the J end by 0 bases, with 7 bases between. CDR3 DNA sequence: TGCAGCGCCGGGTTCTCCTACAATGAGCAGTTCTTC. The encoded protein is CSAGFSYNEQFF.

This clonotype occurred a few times. The rearrangement joins TRBV6-5 to TRBJ2-2, with TRBD2 matching 9 bases. The germline gives CDR1 MNHEY, CDR2 SVGAGI. This CDR3 has 16 residues. J gave up 4 bases and V 5 bases, and 8 bases lay outside the gene matches. CDR3 residues: CASSRLAGVGTGELFF. For the CDR3, the DNA is TGTGCCAGCAGTCGCTTAGCGGGAGTGGGCACCGGGGAGCTGTTTTTT.

The sample holds a few counts of this clonotype. V and J are TRBV20-1 and TRBJ2-1; the D gene is possibly TRBD2 (7 bases). V dropped 3 bases and J dropped 4 bases, with 13 bases sitting between them. Germline V gives CDR1 DFQATT, CDR2 SNEGSKA (reference sequence). CDR3 size: 14 residues. CDR3 sequence reads: CSASRGGRYNEQFF. CDR3 nucleotides: TGCAGTGCTAGTAGGGGGGGGAGATACAATGAGCAGTTCTTC.

This clonotype was seen a few times. The gene calls are TRBV4-2 and TRBJ2-2; 9 nucleotides match TRBD2. The trim removed 4 bases at V and 3 bases at J, leaving 9 bases unmatched. This CDR3 is built from 17 residues. Germline V lookup: CDR1 LGHNA, CDR2 YNFKEQ. The CDR3, as DNA: TGTGCCAGCAGCCCCCGGGCGGGAGGGGGTCACACCGGGGAGCTGTTTTTT. Protein: CASSPRAGGGHTGELFF.

V is TRBV15 and J is TRBJ2-5, with 8 bases that match TRBD1. CDR1 is LNHNV, CDR2 YYDKDF, per germline (reference sequence). The CDR3 extends over 14 amino acids. The V gene end was trimmed by 5 bases and the J gene end by 3 bases; junction bases not matched to a gene: 5. The CDR3 protein is CATSSRTGKETQYF. In nucleotides, the CDR3 is TGTGCCACCAGCTCGAGGACAGGGAAAGAGACCCAGTACTTC.

V usage is TRBV25-1 and J usage is TRBJ2-3; D uncertain. CDR3 length: 14 residues. Per the germline V gene, CDR1 is MGHDK and CDR2 is SYGVNS. V was shortened by 2 bases and J by 7 bases, with 13 bases between the two germline ends. CDR3 coding DNA: TGTGCCAGCAGTGAAGGTTTGGGGTCAAATACGCAGTATTTT. This gives the protein CASSEGLGSNTQYF.

This clonotype appeared a few times. V usage is TRBV20-1 and J usage is TRBJ2-7; TRBD2 is a possible D gene (6 bases). There are 16 residues in the CDR3. The germline V and J ends were trimmed by 0 bases and 1 base, with 16 bases remaining between them. CDR1 is DFQATT, CDR2 SNEGSKA, per germline (reference sequence). The CDR3 region has the DNA TGCAGTGCTAGAGATCTCCTTCACGGGAGTTCCTACGAGCAGTACTTC. Encoded protein: CSARDLLHGSSYEQYF.

V is TRBV29-1 and J is TRBJ2-5; tentatively, D is TRBD1 (6 bases). Germline values: CDR1 SQVTM, CDR2 ANQGSEA. The V and J ends lost 7 bases and 1 base respectively, with 10 bases between them. CDR3 length: 12 amino acids. CDR3 residues: CSAEQGQETQYF. Written as DNA, the CDR3 is TGCAGCGCCGAACAGGGCCAAGAGACCCAGTACTTC.

The chain is built from TRBV29-1 and TRBJ2-5; possible D gene TRBD1, 5 bases. The CDR3 is 10 residues long. Germline V gives CDR1 SQVTM, CDR2 ANQGSEA. Trimming stripped 6 bases from V and 8 bases from J, with 10 bases between. CDR3: CSVGQGTQYF. The CDR3 nucleotides are TGCAGCGTCGGCCAGGGAACCCAGTACTTC.

The V and J genes are TRBV7-8 and TRBJ1-2; D uncertain. The V gene's germline CDR1 is SGHVS and CDR2 FQNEAQ. The CDR3 contains 15 residues. Trimming took off 5 bases at V and 2 bases at J, with 15 bases between the two ends. The DNA for the CDR3 is TGTGCCAGCAGCCCGCCGATGATGTTGAACTATGGCTACACCTTC. It yields the protein CASSPPMMLNYGYTF.

Many counts were recorded for this clonotype. This chain links TRBV12-3 or TRBV12-4 with TRBJ1-1; possible D gene TRBD1, 5 bases. The CDR3 runs to 14 residues. V lost 6 bases and J 2 bases, leaving 13 bases between the germline ends. CDR3 bases: TGTGCCAGCAGGGCCGGGACCACTAACACTGAAGCTTTCTTT. Amino acid sequence: CASRAGTTNTEAFF.

This clonotype occurred a few times. V gene TRBV12-3 or TRBV12-4 combines with J gene TRBJ2-5, with D possibly called TRBD1 or TRBD2 (5 bases each). This CDR3 spans 14 amino acids. The germline V and J ends were trimmed by 5 bases and 4 bases, with 14 bases remaining between them. The CDR3: CASSRDLAGETQYF. CDR3 DNA: TGTGCCAGCAGTCGGGACCTAGCCGGAGAGACCCAGTACTTC.

In its sample, this clonotype was seen a few times. J is TRBJ1-1 and V is TRBV7-9; possible D gene TRBD1, 6 bases. CDR1 is SEHNR and CDR2 is FQNEAQ in the germline V gene (reference sequence). CDR3 length equals 14 residues. V was trimmed by 6 bases and J by 0 bases, leaving 11 bases between them. CDR3 sequence: CASSWGTLNTEAFF. Written as DNA, the CDR3 is TGTGCCAGCAGTTGGGGGACACTGAACACTGAAGCTTTCTTT.

The CDR3 here is CASSFGTESYEQYF. CDR3 bases: TGTGCCAGCAGTTTCGGGACAGAGTCCTACGAGCAGTACTTC. The V gene is TRBV27, the J gene TRBJ2-7, with 7 bases lining up with TRBD1. Germline V lookup: CDR1 MNHEY, CDR2 SMNVEV (reference sequence). The CDR3 spans 14 residues. Trimming took 3 bases from V and 1 from J; bases not matched to a gene: 3.

The V gene is TRBV6-2 or TRBV6-3, the J gene TRBJ2-5; D call uncertain. Per germline, CDR1 MNHEY and CDR2 SVGEGT. V was trimmed by 7 bases and J by 1 base, leaving 19 bases between them. The CDR3 totals 16 residues. As DNA, the CDR3 is TGTGCCAGCATATCCAGCTGGGGTCCGCCCCAAGAGACCCAGTACTTC. This codes for CASISSWGPPQETQYF.